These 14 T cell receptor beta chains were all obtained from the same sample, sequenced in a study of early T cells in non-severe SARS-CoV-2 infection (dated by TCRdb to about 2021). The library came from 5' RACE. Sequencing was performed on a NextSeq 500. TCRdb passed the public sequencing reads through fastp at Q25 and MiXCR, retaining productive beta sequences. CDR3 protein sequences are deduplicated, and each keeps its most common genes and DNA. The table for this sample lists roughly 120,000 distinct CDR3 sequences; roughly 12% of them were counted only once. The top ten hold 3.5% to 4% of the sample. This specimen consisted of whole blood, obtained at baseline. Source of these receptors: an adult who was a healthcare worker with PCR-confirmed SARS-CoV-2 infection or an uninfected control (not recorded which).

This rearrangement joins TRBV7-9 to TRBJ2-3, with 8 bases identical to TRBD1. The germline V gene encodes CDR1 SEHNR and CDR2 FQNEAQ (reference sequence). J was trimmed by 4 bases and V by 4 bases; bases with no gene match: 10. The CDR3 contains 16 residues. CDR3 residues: CASSSIIGQGSDTQYF. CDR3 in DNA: TGTGCCAGCAGCTCGATTATCGGACAGGGTTCAGATACGCAGTATTTT.

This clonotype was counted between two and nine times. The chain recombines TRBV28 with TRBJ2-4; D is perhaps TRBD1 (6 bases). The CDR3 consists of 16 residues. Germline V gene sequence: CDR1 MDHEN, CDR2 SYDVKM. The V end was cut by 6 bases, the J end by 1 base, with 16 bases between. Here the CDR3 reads CASSPLDSPAKNIQYF. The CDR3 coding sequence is TGTGCCAGCAGCCCCCTGGACAGCCCGGCCAAAAACATTCAGTACTTC.

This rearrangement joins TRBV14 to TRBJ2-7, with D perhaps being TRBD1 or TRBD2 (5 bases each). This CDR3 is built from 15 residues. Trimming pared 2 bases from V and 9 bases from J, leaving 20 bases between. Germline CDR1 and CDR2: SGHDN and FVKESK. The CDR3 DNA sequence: TGTGCCAGCAGCCAACTGCCAGGGACCTCCGATGGGCAGTACTTC. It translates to CASSQLPGTSDGQYF.

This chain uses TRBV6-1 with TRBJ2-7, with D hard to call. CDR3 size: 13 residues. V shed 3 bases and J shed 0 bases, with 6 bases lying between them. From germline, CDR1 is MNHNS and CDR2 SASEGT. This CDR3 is CASSDGSSYEQYF. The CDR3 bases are TGTGCCAGCAGTGACGGCAGCTCCTACGAGCAGTACTTC.

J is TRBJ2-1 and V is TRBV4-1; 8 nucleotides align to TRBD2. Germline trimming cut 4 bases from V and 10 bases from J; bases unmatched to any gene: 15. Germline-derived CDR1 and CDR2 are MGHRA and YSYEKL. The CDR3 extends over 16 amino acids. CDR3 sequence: CASSLGGSGKRYEQFF. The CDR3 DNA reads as TGCGCCAGCAGCCTAGGTGGTAGCGGGAAGAGATACGAGCAGTTCTTC.

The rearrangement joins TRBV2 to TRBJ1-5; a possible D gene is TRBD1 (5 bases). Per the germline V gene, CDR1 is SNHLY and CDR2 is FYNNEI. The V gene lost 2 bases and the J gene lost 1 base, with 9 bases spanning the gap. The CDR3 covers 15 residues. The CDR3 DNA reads TGTGCCAGCAGTGAACAGGGTTTCAGCAATCAGCCCCAGCATTTT. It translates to CASSEQGFSNQPQHF.

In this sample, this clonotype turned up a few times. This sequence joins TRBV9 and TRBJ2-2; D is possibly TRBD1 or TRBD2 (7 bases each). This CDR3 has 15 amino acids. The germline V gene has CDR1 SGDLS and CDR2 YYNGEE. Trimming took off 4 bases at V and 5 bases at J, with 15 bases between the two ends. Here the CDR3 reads CASSLQGGQTGELFF. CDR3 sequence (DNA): TGTGCCAGCAGCCTTCAGGGGGGGCAAACCGGGGAGCTGTTTTTT.

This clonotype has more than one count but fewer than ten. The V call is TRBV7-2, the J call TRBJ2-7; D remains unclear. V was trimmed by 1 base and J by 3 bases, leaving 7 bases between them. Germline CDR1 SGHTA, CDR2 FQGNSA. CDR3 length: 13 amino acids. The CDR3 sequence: CASSLVGRYEQYF. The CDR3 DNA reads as TGTGCCAGCAGCTTAGTCGGGCGCTACGAGCAGTACTTC.

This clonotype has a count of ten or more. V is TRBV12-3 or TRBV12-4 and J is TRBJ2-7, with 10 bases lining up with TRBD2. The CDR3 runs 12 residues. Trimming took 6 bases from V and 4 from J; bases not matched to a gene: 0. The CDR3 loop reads CASRAGGYEQYF. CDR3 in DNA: TGTGCCAGCAGAGCGGGAGGGTACGAGCAGTACTTC.

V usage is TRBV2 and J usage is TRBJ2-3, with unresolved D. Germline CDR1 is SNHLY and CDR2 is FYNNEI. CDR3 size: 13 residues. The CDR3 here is CAYQSLSADTQYF. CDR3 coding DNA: TGTGCATATCAGAGCCTCAGCGCAGATACGCAGTATTTT.

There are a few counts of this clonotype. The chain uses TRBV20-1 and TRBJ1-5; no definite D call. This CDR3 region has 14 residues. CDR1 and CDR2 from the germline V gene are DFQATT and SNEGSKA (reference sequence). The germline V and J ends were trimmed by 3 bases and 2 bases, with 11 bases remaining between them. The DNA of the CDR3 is TGCAGTGCTAGGGCGGGTTTTGGCAATCAGCCCCAGCATTTT. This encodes CSARAGFGNQPQHF.

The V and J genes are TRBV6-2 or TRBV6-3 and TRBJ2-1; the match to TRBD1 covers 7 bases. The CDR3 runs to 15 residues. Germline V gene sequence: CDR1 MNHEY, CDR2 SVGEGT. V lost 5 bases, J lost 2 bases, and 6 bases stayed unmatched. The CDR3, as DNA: TGTGCCAGCAGTCTCTACAGGGGAACCTACAATGAGCAGTTCTTC. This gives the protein CASSLYRGTYNEQFF.

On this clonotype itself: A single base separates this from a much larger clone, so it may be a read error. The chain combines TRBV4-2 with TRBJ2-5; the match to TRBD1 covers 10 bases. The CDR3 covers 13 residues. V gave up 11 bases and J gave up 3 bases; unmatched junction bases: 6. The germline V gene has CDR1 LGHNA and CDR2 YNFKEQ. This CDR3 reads CAGRGTGEETQYF. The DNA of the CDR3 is TGTGCCGGCCGCGGGACAGGGGAAGAGACCCAGTACTTC.

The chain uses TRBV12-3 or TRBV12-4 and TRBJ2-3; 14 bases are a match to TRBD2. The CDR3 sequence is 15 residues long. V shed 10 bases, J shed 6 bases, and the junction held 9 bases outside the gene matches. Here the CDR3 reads CAIIGLAGGGDTQYF. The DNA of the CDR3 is TGTGCCATCATTGGACTAGCGGGAGGTGGGGATACGCAGTATTTT.